One and the same sample provided the 2 T cell receptor beta chains below, sequenced in a study of shared clonotypes between healthy human individuals. TCRdb keeps only in-frame clones here, not all; method: immunoSEQ multiplex PCR. In the table there are a few million clones, over 85% of which are singletons. Sequencing was performed on naive CD4+ T cells from PBMCs. Stated subset: CD45RA+ positively selected. All receptors derive from a man between 18 and 29 years old in good health. Some clones in this sample may be carry-over from other donors' samples.

V is TRBV19 and J is TRBJ1-1; D not resolved. This CDR3 has 16 amino acids. Germline V gives CDR1 LNHDA, CDR2 SQIVND (reference sequence). Trimming left V 0 bases short and J 0 bases short, with 11 bases between. The DNA of the CDR3 is TGTGCCAGTAGTATAGACCGGAGAGGGATGAACACTGAAGCTTTCTTT. Its translation: CASSIDRRGMNTEAFF.

The gene calls are TRBV6-1 and TRBJ2-6; 9 bases are a match to TRBD1. V lost 2 bases to trimming and J lost 2 bases; unmatched junction nucleotides: 7. The CDR3 sequence is 18 residues long. Germline-derived CDR1 and CDR2 are MNHNS and SASEGT. The DNA for the CDR3 is TGTGCCAGCAGTGAACCGGGACAGGGCCGGGCTGGGGCCAACGTCCTGACTTTC. It encodes CASSEPGQGRAGANVLTF.